This TCR beta chain came from a study of blood T cells in healthy people across ages. Every sample gave at least 6 micrograms of total RNA when it was extracted. This clonotype was recorded a few times. V was pared by 5 bases and J by 2 bases, with 6 bases between. The V gene's germline CDR1 is DFQATT and CDR2 SNEGSKA (reference sequence). CDR3 length equals 11 residues. A second PCR, run for 7 to 11 cycles, used a sample-barcoded 5' primer plus a J-beta primer mix. TCRdb reanalysed the 5' RACE reads using MiXCR and keeps one entry per CDR3 protein. The data contain about 640,000 distinct CDR3 sequences, approximately 59% of them singletons.

The genes are TRBV20-1 and TRBJ2-5; D is unclear. The origin of this receptor is a man aged 55 to 70 in good health. The sample was blood. CDR3 DNA: TGCAGTGCTTTGTATCAAGAGACCCAGTACTTC. Amino acids: CSALYQETQYF.